A selection of T cell receptor beta chains follows, all from one sample in a study of blood T cell repertoires in COVID-19. Only in-frame clones appear in the TCRdb table, and some are missing; sequencing was by immunoSEQ multiplex PCR. The profile covers about 500,000 clones, with approximately 92% appearing a single time and around 0.9% taken by the ten largest. Material for sequencing was peripheral blood. The receptors were sampled from a man younger than 30 with COVID-19, enrolled during active disease. Each CDR3 is given with its conserved first and last residue. A D gene is named only where the DNA matches it firmly. Clone size is given for some rows only: seen once, a few or many times, or a class if the clone is expanded.

NA TRBJ2-7 TRBV14 15 TRBD1 CASSIPGQGAYEQYF TGTGCCAGCAGCATCCCGGGACAGGGGGCTTACGAGCAGTACTTC
NA TRBJ2-1 TRBV5-1 14 TRBD1 CASSYGTDNNEQFF TGCGCCAGCAGCTACGGGACAGATAACAATGAGCAGTTCTTC
NA TRBJ2-7 TRBV5-6 13 NA CASSSGASYEQYF TGTGCCAGCAGCTCAGGGGCCTCCTACGAGCAGTACTTC
once TRBJ2-2 TRBV7-2 15 TRBD2 CASRGGRPVTGELFF TGTGCCAGCAGGGGGGGGAGACCCGTAACCGGGGAGCTGTTTTTT
NA TRBJ2-1 TRBV11-3 15 NA CASSSRDFPYNEQFF TGTGCCAGCAGCTCTAGGGACTTCCCCTACAATGAGCAGTTCTTC
few TRBJ1-5 TRBV6-6 15 TRBD1 CASSTRQGLNQPQHF TGTGCCAGCAGTACAAGACAGGGGCTGAATCAGCCCCAGCATTTT
NA TRBJ2-2 TRBV19 16 NA CASSIIGGQDTGELFF TGTGCCAGTAGTATAATCGGGGGGCAGGACACCGGGGAGCTGTTTTTT
NA TRBJ2-1 TRBV2 17 TRBD2 CASSPTGTSGRQGEQFF TGTGCCAGCAGTCCAACCGGGACTAGCGGGAGGCAGGGTGAGCAGTTCTTC
NA TRBJ1-6 TRBV6-5 14 TRBD1 CASGTGGANSPLHF TGTGCCAGTGGGACAGGGGGCGCGAATTCACCCCTCCACTTT
NA TRBJ1-2 TRBV29-1 12 NA CSVIAGLYGYTF TGCAGCGTTATCGCAGGGCTCTATGGCTACACCTTC
NA TRBJ1-5 TRBV29-1 16 TRBD1 CSVERGRQGILRPQHF TGCAGCGTTGAACGGGGGAGACAGGGAATATTACGGCCCCAGCATTTT
NA TRBJ2-3 TRBV12-3/TRBV12-4 11 NA CASGPPYTQYF TGTGCCAGCGGCCCCCCGTATACGCAGTATTTT
once TRBJ2-5 TRBV5-1 18 TRBD2 CASSVPKGLAGVRETQYF TGCGCCAGCAGCGTGCCGAAGGGACTAGCGGGGGTTCGCGAGACCCAGTACTTC
once TRBJ2-3 TRBV3-1/TRBV3-2 14 TRBD2 CASSQVAGGDTQYF TGTGCCAGCAGCCAAGTAGCGGGGGGAGATACGCAGTATTTT
NA TRBJ2-7 TRBV6-5 14 NA CASEAGASSYEQYF TGTGCCAGCGAGGCGGGGGCCTCCTCCTACGAGCAGTACTTC
NA TRBJ2-7 TRBV30 13 TRBD2 CAWIVGGSDEQYF TGTGCCTGGATCGTCGGCGGGAGCGACGAGCAGTACTTC
NA TRBJ1-1 TRBV6-4 14 NA CASSEQGGDTEAFF TGTGCCAGCAGCGAACAGGGTGGGGACACTGAAGCTTTCTTT
NA TRBJ2-5 TRBV19 16 TRBD2 CASSINRLAGEGTQYF TGTGCCAGTAGTATCAATCGCCTAGCGGGGGAGGGGACCCAGTACTTC
NA TRBJ1-4 TRBV10-3 12 NA CAIGREDEKLFF TGTGCCATAGGGAGAGAGGATGAAAAACTGTTTTTT
NA TRBJ2-7 TRBV11-2 18 NA CASSGRTPQGKSSYEQYF TGTGCCAGCAGCGGACGCACCCCACAGGGCAAGAGCTCCTACGAGCAGTACTTC
NA TRBJ1-5 TRBV4-2 15 NA CASSHLTGLGQPQHF TGTGCCAGCAGCCACCTAACAGGGTTAGGTCAGCCCCAGCATTTT
NA TRBJ2-1 TRBV21-1 15 NA CASRRMDRVYNEQFF TGTGCCAGCAGGAGAATGGACAGGGTTTACAATGAGCAGTTCTTC
NA TRBJ2-3 TRBV6-5 13 NA CASSYSGTHTQYF TGTGCCAGCAGTTACTCAGGGACTCATACGCAGTATTTT
NA TRBJ2-3 TRBV5-1 18 TRBD2 CASSLGASGTPSTDTQYF TGCGCCAGCAGCTTGGGTGCTAGCGGGACACCTAGCACAGATACGCAGTATTTT
NA TRBJ2-4 TRBV2 11 TRBD1 CASGQEFIQYF TGTGCCAGCGGACAGGAATTCATTCAGTACTTC
NA TRBJ1-3 TRBV6-5 15 NA CASTSWRGSGNTIYF TGTGCCAGCACATCATGGCGAGGATCTGGAAACACCATATATTTT
NA TRBJ2-5 TRBV7-3 15 TRBD2 CASSLTLAGPETQYF TGTGCCAGCAGCTTAACCCTAGCGGGGCCAGAGACCCAGTACTTC
NA TRBJ2-1 TRBV11-3 16 NA CASSRASSRDYNEQFF TGTGCCAGCAGCCGGGCTAGCTCTCGGGACTACAATGAGCAGTTCTTC
NA TRBJ2-3 TRBV11-3 15 TRBD2 CALYAGACTTDTQYF TGTGCCTTATACGCGGGAGCTTGTACCACAGATACGCAGTATTTT
once TRBJ2-1 TRBV5-1 16 NA CASSLSTGAENNEQFF TGCGCCAGCAGCTTGAGTACGGGAGCTGAGAACAATGAGCAGTTCTTC
NA TRBJ2-1 TRBV9 15 TRBD2 CASSVESGRLNEQFF TGTGCCAGCAGCGTAGAGAGCGGGAGGCTCAATGAGCAGTTCTTC
once TRBJ2-5 TRBV29-1 12 NA CSVAFRGKTQYF TGCAGCGTTGCCTTCAGGGGTAAGACCCAGTACTTC
NA TRBJ2-5 TRBV7-2 17 TRBD2 CASSFFRLAGLQETQYF TGTGCCAGCAGCTTTTTCCGACTAGCGGGGCTCCAAGAGACCCAGTACTTC
NA TRBJ1-5 TRBV5-5 13 NA CASSLGVNQPQHF TGTGCCAGCAGCTTAGGGGTAAATCAGCCCCAGCATTTT
NA TRBJ1-1 TRBV5-1 15 NA CASRYEAYGMDEAFF TGCGCCAGCAGATATGAGGCTTACGGGATGGATGAAGCTTTCTTT
NA TRBJ2-2 TRBV30 15 TRBD2 CAWSGIAGVAGELFF TGTGCCTGGAGTGGTATAGCGGGAGTTGCCGGGGAGCTGTTTTTT
NA TRBJ2-1 TRBV6-5 14 NA CASSDYGVYNEQFF TGTGCCAGCAGCGACTATGGGGTCTACAATGAGCAGTTCTTC
NA TRBJ1-1 TRBV18 13 NA CASSPMMTDEAFF TGTGCCAGCTCACCCATGATGACAGATGAAGCTTTCTTT
NA TRBJ2-5 TRBV9 14 NA CASSSRTVQETQYF TGTGCCAGCAGCTCGCGGACAGTCCAAGAGACCCAGTACTTC
NA TRBJ2-5 TRBV2 15 TRBD2 CASSKPGTSRETQYF TGTGCCAGCAGTAAGCCCGGGACTAGCAGAGAGACCCAGTACTTC
NA TRBJ1-1 TRBV4-1 17 NA CASSQDPYPGIGTEAFF TGCGCCAGCAGCCAAGACCCCTATCCCGGGATTGGAACTGAAGCTTTCTTT
NA TRBJ1-2 TRBV7-8 15 NA CASSLRGISNYGYTF TGTGCCAGCAGCTTAAGAGGAATTTCTAACTATGGCTACACCTTC
NA TRBJ2-5 TRBV11-2 15 NA CASRGSDSGLETQYF TGTGCCAGCAGAGGCTCCGATTCGGGACTTGAGACCCAGTACTTC
NA TRBJ2-1 TRBV5-1 16 NA CASSLDTRVVFDEQFF TGCGCCAGCAGCTTGGATACCAGGGTGGTTTTCGATGAGCAGTTCTTC
NA TRBJ1-2 TRBV6-5 13 NA CASSYTTGVGYTF TGTGCCAGCAGTTACACGACCGGGGTTGGCTACACCTTC
NA TRBJ2-2 TRBV11-1 15 NA CASTARRTNTGELFF TGTGCCAGCACCGCGCGGCGTACGAACACCGGGGAGCTGTTTTTT
NA TRBJ2-7 TRBV27 17 NA CASSWRVKGSRAYEQYF TGTGCCAGCAGTTGGAGGGTCAAGGGTTCACGCGCCTACGAGCAGTACTTC
NA TRBJ2-3 TRBV19 14 TRBD1 CASKTGFSTDTQYF TGTGCCAGTAAGACAGGGTTTAGCACAGATACGCAGTATTTT